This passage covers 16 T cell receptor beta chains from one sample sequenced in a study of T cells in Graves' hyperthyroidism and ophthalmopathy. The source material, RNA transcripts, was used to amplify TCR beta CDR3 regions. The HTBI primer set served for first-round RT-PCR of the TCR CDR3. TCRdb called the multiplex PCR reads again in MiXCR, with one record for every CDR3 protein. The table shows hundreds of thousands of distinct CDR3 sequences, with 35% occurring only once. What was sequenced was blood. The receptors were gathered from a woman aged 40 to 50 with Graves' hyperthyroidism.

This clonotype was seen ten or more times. The CDR3 DNA reads as TGTGCCAGCAGCCTCGACAGGGGAGATTCACCCCTCCACTTT. It translates to CASSLDRGDSPLHF. The V and J genes are TRBV7-3 and TRBJ1-6; 8 bases align to TRBD1. V was clipped by 5 bases and J by 8 bases; unmatched bases: 5. CDR3 length: 14 amino acids. The germline gives CDR1 SGHTA, CDR2 FQGTGA.

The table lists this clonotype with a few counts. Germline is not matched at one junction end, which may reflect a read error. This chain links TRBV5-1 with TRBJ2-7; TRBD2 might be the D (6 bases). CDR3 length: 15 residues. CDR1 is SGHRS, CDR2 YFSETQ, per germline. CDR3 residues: CASSLAGRTYELENF. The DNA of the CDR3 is TGCGCCAGCAGCTTGGCCGGGAGAACCTACGAGCTAGAGAACTTC.

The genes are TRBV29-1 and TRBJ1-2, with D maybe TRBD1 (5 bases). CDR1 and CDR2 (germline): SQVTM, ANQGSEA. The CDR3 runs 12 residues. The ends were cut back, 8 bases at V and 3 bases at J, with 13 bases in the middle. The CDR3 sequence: CSSGLGYYGYTF. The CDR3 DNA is TGCAGCTCAGGGCTTGGATACTATGGCTACACCTTC.

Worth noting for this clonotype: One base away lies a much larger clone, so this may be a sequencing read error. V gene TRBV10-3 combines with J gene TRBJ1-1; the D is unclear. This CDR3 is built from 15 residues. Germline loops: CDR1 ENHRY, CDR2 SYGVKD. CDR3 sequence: CATSESISLGTEAFF. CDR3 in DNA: TGTGCCACCAGTGAGTCGATTAGTTTGGGCACTGAAGCTTTCTTT.

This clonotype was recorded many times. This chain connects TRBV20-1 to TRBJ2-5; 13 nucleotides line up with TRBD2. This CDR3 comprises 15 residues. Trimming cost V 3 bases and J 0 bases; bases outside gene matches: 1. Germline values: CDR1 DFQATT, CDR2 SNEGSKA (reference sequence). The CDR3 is CSARGLAGYQETQYF. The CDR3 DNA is TGCAGTGCTAGGGGACTAGCGGGGTACCAAGAGACCCAGTACTTC.

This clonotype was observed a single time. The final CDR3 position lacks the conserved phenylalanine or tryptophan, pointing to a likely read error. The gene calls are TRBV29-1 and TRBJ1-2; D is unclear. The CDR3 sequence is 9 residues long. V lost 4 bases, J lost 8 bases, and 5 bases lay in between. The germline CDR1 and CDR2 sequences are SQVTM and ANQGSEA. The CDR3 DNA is TGCAGCGTTGGGGGAGGCTACACCTAC. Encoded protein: CSVGGGYTY.

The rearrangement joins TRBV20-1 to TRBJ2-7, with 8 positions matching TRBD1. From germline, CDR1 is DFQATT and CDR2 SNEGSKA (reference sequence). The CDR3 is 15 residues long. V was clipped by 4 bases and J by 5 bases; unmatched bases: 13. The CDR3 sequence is CSANPDREASNEQYF. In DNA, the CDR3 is TGCAGTGCTAACCCGGACAGGGAGGCGAGTAACGAGCAGTACTTC.

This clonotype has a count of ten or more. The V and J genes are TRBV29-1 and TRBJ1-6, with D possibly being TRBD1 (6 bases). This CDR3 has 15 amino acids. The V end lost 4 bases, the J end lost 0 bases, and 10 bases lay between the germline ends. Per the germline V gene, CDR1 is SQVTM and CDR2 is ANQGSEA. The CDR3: CSVGTASSYNSPLHF. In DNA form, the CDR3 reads TGCAGCGTTGGGACAGCGAGCTCCTATAATTCACCCCTCCACTTT.

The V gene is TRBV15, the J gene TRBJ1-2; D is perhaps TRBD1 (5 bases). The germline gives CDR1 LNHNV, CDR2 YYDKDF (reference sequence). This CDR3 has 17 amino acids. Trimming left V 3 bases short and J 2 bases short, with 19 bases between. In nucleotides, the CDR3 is TGTGCCACCAGCAGTAAGGGACTCCTGGATATCAACTATGGCTACACCTTC. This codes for CATSSKGLLDINYGYTF.

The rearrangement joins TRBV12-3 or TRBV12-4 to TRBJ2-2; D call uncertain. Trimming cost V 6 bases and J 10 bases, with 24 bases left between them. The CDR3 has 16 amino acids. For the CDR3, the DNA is TGTGCCAGCAGCCACCATATCAAGGTCCCCAACCCGGAGCTGTTTTTT. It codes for CASSHHIKVPNPELFF.

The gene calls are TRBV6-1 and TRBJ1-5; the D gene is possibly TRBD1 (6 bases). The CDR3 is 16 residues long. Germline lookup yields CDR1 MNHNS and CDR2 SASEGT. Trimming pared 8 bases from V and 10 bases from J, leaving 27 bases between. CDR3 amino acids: CASERQDGMIPFPQHF. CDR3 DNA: TGTGCCAGCGAGAGACAGGACGGGATGATTCCCTTTCCCCAGCATTTT.

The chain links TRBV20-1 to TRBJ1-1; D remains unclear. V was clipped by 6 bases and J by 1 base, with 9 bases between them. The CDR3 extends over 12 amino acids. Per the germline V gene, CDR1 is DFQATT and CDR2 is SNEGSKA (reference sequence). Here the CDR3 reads CSAIQWNTEAFF. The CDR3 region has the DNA TGCAGTGCGATTCAGTGGAACACTGAAGCTTTCTTT.

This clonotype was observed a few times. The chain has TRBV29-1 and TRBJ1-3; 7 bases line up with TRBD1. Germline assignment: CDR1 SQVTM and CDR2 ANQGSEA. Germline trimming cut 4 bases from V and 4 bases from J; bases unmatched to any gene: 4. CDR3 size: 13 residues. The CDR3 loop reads CSVADRVGNTIYF. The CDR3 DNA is TGCAGCGTTGCTGACAGGGTCGGAAACACCATATATTTT.

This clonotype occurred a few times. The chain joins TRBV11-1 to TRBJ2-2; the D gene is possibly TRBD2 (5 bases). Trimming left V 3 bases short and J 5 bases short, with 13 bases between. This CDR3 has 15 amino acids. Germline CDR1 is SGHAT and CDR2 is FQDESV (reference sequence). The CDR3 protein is CASSFTGVPTGELFF. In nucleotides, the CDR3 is TGTGCCAGCAGCTTTACCGGGGTTCCTACCGGGGAGCTGTTTTTT.

The CDR3 nucleotides read TGTGCCAGCAGTTCCCGGACAGGTTGGGCCCATACGCAGTATTTT. It translates to CASSSRTGWAHTQYF. The gene calls are TRBV12-3 or TRBV12-4 and TRBJ2-3; TRBD1 matches at 7 bases. The V segment lost 4 bases and the J segment 7 bases; nucleotides outside the gene matches: 11. The CDR3 has 15 amino acids.

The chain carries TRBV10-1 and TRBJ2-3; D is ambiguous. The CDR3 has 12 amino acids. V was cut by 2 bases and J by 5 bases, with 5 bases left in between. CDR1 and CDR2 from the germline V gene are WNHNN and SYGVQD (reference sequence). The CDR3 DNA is TGCGCCAGCAGTGAGCCCCTAGATACGCAGTATTTT. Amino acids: CASSEPLDTQYF.